One sample yielded the 14 T cell receptor beta chains listed below, sequenced in a study of blood T cell repertoires in COVID-19. Measured with immunoSEQ multiplex PCR; TCRdb has only the in-frame clones, and not every one. This table has 45,000 to 65,000 clones, 80% to 85% appearing once. The sample comprised peripheral blood. The source is a man aged 30 to 39 with COVID-19, enrolled during active disease.

This clone was seen only a few times. This chain joins TRBV28 and TRBJ1-5; D is perhaps TRBD1 (5 bases). From germline, CDR1 is MDHEN and CDR2 SYDVKM. V was shortened by 6 bases and J by 11 bases, with 23 bases between the two germline ends. CDR3 length: 15 amino acids. CDR3: CASRVDSNLWGAQHF. In DNA, the CDR3 is TGTGCCAGCAGAGTTGACAGTAACCTTTGGGGGGCCCAGCATTTT.

The chain employs TRBV3-1 (or the pseudogene TRBV3-2) and TRBJ1-6; tentative D call: TRBD1 (6 bases). Germline V gene sequence: CDR1 LGHDT, CDR2 YNNKEL (reference sequence). The V and J ends lost 1 base and 10 bases respectively, with 14 bases between them. The CDR3 sequence is 15 residues long. CDR3 bases: TGTGCCAGCAGCCAAGGGGGAGGGGGAAAATCACCCCTCCACTTT. It yields the protein CASSQGGGGKSPLHF.

This clone showed up just once. This chain links TRBV30 with TRBJ2-2, with a possible D match to TRBD2 (6 bases). The CDR3 has 13 residues. Trimming cost V 3 bases and J 6 bases, with 11 bases left between them. In germline, CDR1 is GTSNPN, CDR2 SVGIG (reference sequence). CDR3 sequence: CAWRSGGSGELFF. The CDR3 coding sequence is TGTGCCTGGAGGTCCGGGGGTTCCGGGGAGCTGTTTTTT.

The chain recombines TRBV10-3 with TRBJ1-2; D is unclear. The CDR3 contains 13 residues. The germline V gene has CDR1 ENHRY and CDR2 SYGVKD. V shed 4 bases and J shed 0 bases, with 6 bases lying between them. For the CDR3, the DNA is TGTGCCATCAGTGTTCAGACTAACTATGGCTACACCTTC. Its translation is CAISVQTNYGYTF.

The chain has TRBV5-8 and TRBJ2-1, with 11 bases identical to TRBD2. Trimming cost V 0 bases and J 9 bases; bases outside gene matches: 8. Germline assignment: CDR1 SGHTS and CDR2 YDEGEE. The length of the CDR3 is 16 residues. CDR3 DNA: TGTGCCAGCAGCTTGGTTAGCGGGAGGGCCGGGGGTGAGCAGTTCTTC. Its protein product is CASSLVSGRAGGEQFF.

The chain links TRBV11-2 to TRBJ2-7; 9 bases match TRBD1. This CDR3 comprises 15 residues. After removal of 3 bases from V and 0 bases from J, the junction contained 3 bases not matched to a gene. Germline V lookup: CDR1 SGHAT, CDR2 FQNNGV. This chain's CDR3 is CASSFRDRVSYEQYF. The CDR3 nucleotides are TGTGCCAGCAGCTTCCGGGACAGGGTCTCCTACGAGCAGTACTTC.

This chain connects TRBV27 to TRBJ2-5; 9 bases map to TRBD1. J was trimmed by 3 bases and V by 6 bases; bases with no gene match: 11. Germline CDR1 reads MNHEY; CDR2 reads SMNVEV (reference sequence). This CDR3 is built from 16 residues. CDR3 sequence (DNA): TGTGCCAGCAGCGGATGGGGACAGGGAGCTGAAGAGACCCAGTACTTC. Translating gives CASSGWGQGAEETQYF.

The CDR3 region is CASSGKRQPQHF. In nucleotides, the CDR3 is TGTGCCAGCAGCGGTAAGCGTCAGCCCCAGCATTTT. The rearrangement uses TRBV7-2 and TRBJ1-5; D gene uncertain. Trimming shortened V by 5 bases and J by 6 bases, and 8 bases separated the two germline ends. Germline V gene data show CDR1 as SGHTA and CDR2 as FQGNSA. There are 12 residues in the CDR3.

The rearrangement joins TRBV2 to TRBJ2-2; a weak D match, TRBD1 (6 bases). CDR1 is SNHLY, CDR2 FYNNEI, per germline. The length of the CDR3 is 14 residues. The V end lost 4 bases, the J end lost 2 bases, and 8 bases lay between the germline ends. CDR3 nucleotides: TGTGCCAGCAGTGGGACAGATAACACCGGGGAGCTGTTTTTT. Residues: CASSGTDNTGELFF. Filled out from reference TRBV2 and TRBJ2-2, the complete variable domain reads EPEVTQTPSHQVTQMGQEVILRCVPISNHLYFYWYRQILGQKVEFLVSFYNNEISEKSEIFDDQFSVERPDGSNFTLKIRSTKLEDSAMYFCASSGTDNTGELFFGEGSRLTVL.

The chain employs TRBV6-6 and TRBJ1-1; TRBD1 agrees at 7 bases. The junction had 8 bases not matched to a gene; V was cut back by 4 bases and J by 6 bases. This CDR3 has 14 residues. Germline CDR1 MNHNY, CDR2 SVGAGI (reference sequence). The CDR3 DNA reads as TGTGCCAGCAGTTTCCGACAGGGATATCCTGAAGCTTTCTTT. Its protein is CASSFRQGYPEAFF.

The chain links TRBV12-3 or TRBV12-4 to TRBJ1-1, with 7 positions matching TRBD1. CDR3 length: 13 residues. J was trimmed by 4 bases and V by 5 bases; bases with no gene match: 4. The CDR3 region has the DNA TGTGCCAGCAGTCGGAGGGGGCCCACTGAAGCTTTCTTT. Translated, it gives CASSRRGPTEAFF.

The chain employs TRBV6-5 and TRBJ1-6; maybe TRBD1 (6 bases). The length of the CDR3 is 15 residues. V was pared by 6 bases and J by 5 bases, with 14 bases between. CDR1 is MNHEY and CDR2 is SVGAGI in the germline V gene. This chain's CDR3 is CASRDSLPNNSPLHF. The CDR3, as DNA: TGTGCCAGCAGGGACAGTCTCCCTAATAATTCACCCCTCCACTTT.

This chain joins TRBV4-3 and TRBJ2-7; 7 bases match TRBD2. Germline-derived CDR1 and CDR2 are LGHNA and YSLEER. V lost 3 bases and J lost 9; bases outside the gene matches: 20. The CDR3 loop spans 17 amino acids. This CDR3 reads CASSQRLYSGAGGGQYF. CDR3 nucleotide sequence: TGCGCCAGCAGCCAGCGCTTATACTCGGGAGCCGGCGGGGGGCAGTACTTC.

The chain carries TRBV28 and TRBJ1-1, with 7 bases fitting TRBD1. The ends lost 6 bases at V and 6 bases at J; junction bases unmatched: 10. CDR1 is MDHEN, CDR2 SYDVKM, per germline. CDR3 length: 14 residues. CDR3 sequence reads: CASRSDRELSEAFF. Here the CDR3 DNA reads TGTGCCAGCAGGTCCGACAGGGAGTTGTCTGAAGCTTTCTTT.